This TCR beta chain was recovered during a study of T cell changes during pregnancy in multiple sclerosis. The CDR3 covers 15 residues. CDR1 and CDR2 from the germline V gene are SNHLY and FYNNEI. V lost 8 bases to trimming and J lost 0 bases, with 14 bases between them. Sequencing used immunoSEQ multiplex PCR; TCRdb keeps in-frame clones, though not all of them. The top ten clones hold less than 0.6% of a sample with about 70,000 clones, less than 95% of them seen once. The sequence was obtained from a female donor with multiple sclerosis, enrolled in a pregnancy study. The rearrangement links TRBV2 to TRBJ1-5, with a weak D call TRBD1 (6 bases). The source material was peripheral blood, sampled in the third trimester of pregnancy. The CDR3 nucleotides are TGTGCCAGCGGCCGGGACAACTATAGCAATCAGCCCCAGCATTTT. Its protein is CASGRDNYSNQPQHF.